This T cell receptor beta chain emerged from a study of cytomegalovirus exposure and HLA in healthy donors (TCRdb year 2017). With regard to the full study: An earlier analysis of roughly 500 of the donors reported 276 Gb of sequence data and around 110 million unique TCR beta sequences from approximately 180 million T cells. A later genetic analysis used genome-wide SNP genotypes for about 65% of the roughly 700 donors, treating that subset as a discovery cohort. Among roughly 400 genotyped donors of the cohort, an average of approximately 200,000 unique TCR beta nucleotide sequences was sequenced per donor, of which about 19% were non-productive. To predict cytomegalovirus infection status, the study combined high-throughput TCR immunosequencing, statistical association of individual TCRs with disease status, and machine learning. The study was designed to test whether signatures of past pathogen exposure could be identified by cataloging public T cell receptors. All discovery cohort repertoires had been generated on a single sequencing platform. About 300 gigabases of sequencing data and approximately 85 million unique TCR sequences were included in an early release covering roughly 600 HLA-typed donors. Along with the approximately 650-subject first cohort, a separate validation cohort of 120 different subjects was used. A later analysis re-examined previously published TCR beta repertoires from 610 or so donors and added high-resolution HLA genotyping to investigate patterns of TCR occurrence. The later analysis used no new phenotypic data to find candidate immune exposures, relying instead on TCR beta sequences and their occurrence across donors. Donor age, sex, ethnicity and CMV serostatus were collected together with the repertoire data. Both class I and class II loci were covered by HLA typing, at four-digit resolution. To decide whether each TCR beta V gene segment behaved as functional or pseudogenic, an earlier analysis of some 600 of the donors relied on high-throughput TCR beta sequencing. Of the approximately 400 genotyped donors, 65% to 90% were placed in the genetic ancestry cluster associated with self-reported Caucasian donors. Because of strong linkage in the cohort, roughly five DR-DQ haplotypes were treated as single units for association and clustering. Using immunosequencing, the study profiled T cell repertoires from 666 subjects and related those repertoires to cytomegalovirus serostatus. Typing coverage differed by locus: A, B, C, DRB1 and DQB1 were typed in about 620-640 donors, DQA1 in approximately 520, DPA1 in roughly 590, and DPB1 in just under 490. On the study overall, not on this receptor specifically: Most TCR sequences were seen in very few donors, while some public TCRs were found in many individuals. A later analysis associated 16,951 TCR beta sequences with specific HLA alleles at a false discovery rate of 0.05. Roughly uniform sequencing depth across donors was assumed in presence/absence analyses, although this assumption may not hold. In an earlier analysis of 500 to 650 of the donors, most TCR beta V segments appeared in productive rearrangements about 87% or about 30% of the time, broadly matching IMGT annotations. A further reported finding was that TCR beta sequences accurately predicted the HLA-A and HLA-B alleles for most subjects in the first cohort. Assigning TCR associations to individual alleles was difficult when HLA alleles, especially DR and DQ, strongly co-occurred. Linkage disequilibrium might explain the correlated functional status among segregating V segments, but an unknown experimental factor could not be excluded. In vitro tests confirmed that a few of the cytomegalovirus-associated TCR beta chains recognize cytomegalovirus antigens. A later analysis found that HLA-associated TCR beta chains were more clonally expanded and had lower generation probabilities than equally common non-associated chains. A group of highly shared sequence variants was considered likely to be a technical artifact of the sequencing pipeline. The classifier was reported to diagnose cytomegalovirus status with high specificity and sensitivity in both the original cohort and the validation cohort. Because counts were too low, about 18 rarely observed V segments, including chromosome 9 orphons, were left out of the earlier analysis of a few hundred of the donors. Only TCR beta chains were sequenced in this cohort, and the absence of alpha or paired-chain data limited detectable features. Some IMGT-functional V segments, including TRBV6-2 and TRBV6-3, could not be told apart with the 87-base-pair reads, so those segments were excluded. An association between a missense DCLRE1C variant and V-gene and J-gene trimming of TCR beta chains was found in a later genetic analysis and replicated in an independent cohort. A total of 150 to 200 TCR beta chains were listed by the study as associated with cytomegalovirus. The only immune exposure information available for the cohort was CMV serostatus. It was suggested by the authors that the approach could potentially be generalized to other disease states and immunological phenotypes. According to a later genetic analysis, donors in an Asian-associated ancestry cluster had fewer N-insertions in productive TCRs than the approximately 650-donor mean. Because HLA typing was unavailable for some donors at each locus, only the typed subset was used in association tests. In a later analysis, several top co-occurrence clusters were reported to appear linked to parvovirus B19, influenza, CMV and Epstein-Barr virus. According to a later analysis, most CMV-associated TCR beta chains appeared to be HLA-restricted, and the HLA associations seemed to be driven largely by CMV exposure. In a later analysis, the rate of TCR association differed among HLA loci, with DRB1 alleles having the most associated TCRs and HLA-C alleles having the fewest.

In the case of this clone: What antigen it recognizes has not been identified. No clone much larger than this one lies a single base away; base qualities are absent.

In total, just over 650 healthy bone marrow donors made up the cohort. All cohort members were sampled while nominally healthy, although unrecorded immune exposures were likely present. The donor was CMV seronegative and was included in the group of approximately 350 seronegative cohort members. A peripheral blood sample was collected from each donor, and TCR beta sequencing was performed on peripheral blood mononuclear cells. Genomic DNA extraction from the blood cell samples was performed with the Qiagen DNeasy Blood Extraction Kit. V is reduced by 3 bases and J by 4 bases, leaving a spacing of 13 bases between them. Including the terminal cysteine and phenylalanine, the CDR3 comprises 14 residues. The sequence is cut down to CDR3 DNA, 42 bases in frame from base 1. CDR1 SGDLS and CDR2 YYNGEE were looked up in the germline V gene. Library creation used the immunoSEQ multiplex PCR assay. A mixture of 60 forward primers for TCR Vbeta segments and 13 reverse primers for TCR Jbeta segments was used in the multiplex PCR. The CDR3 region of rearranged TCR beta genes was amplified from genomic DNA with a multiplex PCR assay. Amplified TCR beta libraries were sequenced as 87-base-pair reads on the Illumina HiSeq System. Under the source paper's analysis protocol: Across the 500 to 850 repertoires, a later analysis counted 75 million to 90 million unique TCR beta chains, roughly 11 million of which were shared by at least two donors. To remove PCR and sequencing errors, raw reads were error-corrected and collapsed into unique sequences using a nearest-neighbor algorithm that merged closely related sequences. Alignment of CDR3 sequences to IMGT reference sequences was used to assign V, D and J gene segments. For a sequence to be retained, at least a six-nucleotide match to both a V gene segment and a J gene segment was required. Rearrangements were called productive when the CDR3 lacked stop codons and stayed in frame with V and J; all others were non-productive. Following IMGT convention, CDR3 was defined as the stretch from the second conserved V-encoded cysteine to the conserved J-encoded phenylalanine. In an earlier analysis of more than 550 of the donors, sequences lacking an unambiguous match to a single V gene segment were excluded. An earlier analysis of 587 of the donors called V segments functional above 56.7% productive rearrangements and segregating when the between-donor standard deviation exceeded 5%. A statistical classification framework was built for diagnosing cytomegalovirus status from the catalog of TCR beta chain sequences. In a later analysis, V and J genes were assigned by comparing TCR nucleotide sequences against IMGT/GENE-DB human TR gene sequences. The TCRdist pipeline was used in a later analysis to assign CDR3 sequences and most-parsimonious VDJ recombination scenarios. In a later analysis, each TCR beta chain was defined by its CDR3 amino acid sequence together with its V-gene family, and reads lacking a unique V-gene family were excluded. A later analysis removed several hundred highly shared, low-generation-probability nucleotide sequences to deal with suspected cross-contamination and a sequencing artifact. A later analysis calculated a clonal expansion index for each public chain from normalized within-repertoire ranks of inferred template counts. In a later analysis, generation probabilities were computed with a VDJ recombination model fitted to out-of-frame rearrangements, and the resulting probabilities were checked against IGoR. A later analysis scored TCR-TCR, TCR-HLA and TCR-CMV co-occurrence with hypergeometric tests, applying a repertoire-size bias correction to TCR pairs. To estimate false discovery rates, a later analysis permuted the HLA or CMV assignments 20 times. In a later analysis, co-occurring TCRs were grouped with DBSCAN, and TCRdist sequence similarity was added when clustering was performed within HLA-allele-positive subsets. Co-occurrence clustering excluded repertoires with fewer than 30,000 or more than 120,000 public chains, plus five with anomalous nucleotide sharing. The clones in this table, taken by TCRdb from immuneACCESS, are in-frame only. Not every clone is retained; where verified, under half of the shortfall comes from an unresolved V gene, and the cause of the rest is unknown. The D gene and trimming were derived from the DNA, and the V and J assignments and clone size from that table. This sample has approximately 130,000 clones in its table, and 81% of those were observed once. The ten biggest clones cover about 0.7% of the sample.

The sample comprised PBMCs. The sequence links TRBV9 to TRBJ2-5; D gene: possibly TRBD2, on 7 matching bases. This sequence originates from a man aged 18 to 30 in good health and CMV-seronegative. The DNA reads as follows: TGTGCCAGCAGCGAGGGGGGGTGGGGAGAGACCCAGTACTTC. Its coded protein is CASSEGGWGETQYF.